This T cell receptor beta chain was retrieved from a study of shared clonotypes between healthy human individuals. Healthy adults negative for HIV, lacking recent acute infections or vaccinations, served as donors. Only Caucasian adults living in Nashville, Tennessee made up the donor group. Generated by immunoSEQ multiplex PCR, the TCRdb table keeps only in-frame clones and is missing some. The data contain about 2.4 million clones, roughly nine tenths of them singletons. Study-wide points: Among the subsets, naive ones generally showed larger estimated richness than memory ones.

Germline CDR1 reads MNHEY; CDR2 reads SMNVEV (reference sequence). V was shortened by 3 bases and J by 4 bases, with 16 bases between the two germline ends. The CDR3 covers 15 residues. As concerns this clone: Antigen unknown.

V is TRBV27 and J is TRBJ2-7; TRBD1 is a possible D gene (7 bases). The TCR comes from a man younger than 35 in good health. The source material was naive CD4+ T cells sorted from blood. Documented subset: CD45RA+ positively selected. CDR3 loop: CASSFQGDFLYEQYF. The DNA of the CDR3 is TGTGCCAGCAGTTTTCAGGGGGACTTCCTTTACGAGCAGTACTTC.